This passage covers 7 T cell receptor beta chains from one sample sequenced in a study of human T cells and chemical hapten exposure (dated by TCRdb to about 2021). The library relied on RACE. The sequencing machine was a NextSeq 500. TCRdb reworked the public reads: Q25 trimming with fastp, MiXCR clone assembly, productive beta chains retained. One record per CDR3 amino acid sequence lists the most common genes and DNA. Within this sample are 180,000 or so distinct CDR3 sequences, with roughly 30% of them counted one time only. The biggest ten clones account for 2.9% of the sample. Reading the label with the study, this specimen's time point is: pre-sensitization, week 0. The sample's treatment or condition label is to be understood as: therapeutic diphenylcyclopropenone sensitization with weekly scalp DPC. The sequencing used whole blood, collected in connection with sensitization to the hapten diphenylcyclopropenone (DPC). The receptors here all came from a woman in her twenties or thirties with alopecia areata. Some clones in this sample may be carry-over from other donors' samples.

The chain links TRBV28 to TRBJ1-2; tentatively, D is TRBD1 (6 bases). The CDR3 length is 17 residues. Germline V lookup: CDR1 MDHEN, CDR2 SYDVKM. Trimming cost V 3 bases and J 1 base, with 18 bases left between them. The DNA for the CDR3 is TGTGCCAGCAGTTTCCGCCCCCAGGGGACACATAACTATGGCTACACCTTC. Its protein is CASSFRPQGTHNYGYTF.

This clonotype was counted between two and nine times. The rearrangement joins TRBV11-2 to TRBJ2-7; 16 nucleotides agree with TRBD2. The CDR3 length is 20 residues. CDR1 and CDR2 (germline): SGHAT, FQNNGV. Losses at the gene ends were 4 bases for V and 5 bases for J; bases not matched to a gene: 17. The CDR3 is CASSYWTLPGLAGGPHEQYF. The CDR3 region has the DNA TGTGCCAGCAGCTATTGGACTTTACCGGGACTAGCGGGGGGGCCCCACGAGCAGTACTTC.

The CDR3 DNA follows: TGTGCCAGCAGTCTAACAGCGCTAGGCGAAAAACTGTTTTTT. The encoded protein is CASSLTALGEKLFF. This chain connects TRBV28 to TRBJ1-4, with D uncertain. This CDR3 is built from 14 residues. The V end lost 5 bases, the J end lost 8 bases, and 15 bases lay between the germline ends. The germline gives CDR1 MDHEN, CDR2 SYDVKM. The full variable domain, with the rest looked up from reference TRBV28 and TRBJ1-4, is DVKVTQSSRYLVKRTGEKVFLECVQDMDHENMFWYRQDPGLGLRLIYFSYDVKMKEKGDIPEGYSVSREKKERFSLILESASTNQTSMYLCASSLTALGEKLFFGSGTQLSVL.

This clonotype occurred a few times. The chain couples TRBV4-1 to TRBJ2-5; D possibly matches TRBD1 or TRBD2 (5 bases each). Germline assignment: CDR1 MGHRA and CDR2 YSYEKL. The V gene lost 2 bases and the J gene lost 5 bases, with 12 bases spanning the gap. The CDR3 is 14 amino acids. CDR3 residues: CASSQPGTAETQYF. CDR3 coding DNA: TGCGCCAGCAGCCAACCCGGGACGGCGGAGACCCAGTACTTC.

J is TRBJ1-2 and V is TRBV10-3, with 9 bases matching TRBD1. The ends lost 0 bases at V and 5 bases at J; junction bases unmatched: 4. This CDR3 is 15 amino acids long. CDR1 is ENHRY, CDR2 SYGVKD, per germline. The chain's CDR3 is CAISESGTGLYGYTF. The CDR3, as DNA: TGTGCCATCAGTGAGTCCGGGACAGGGCTATATGGCTACACCTTC.

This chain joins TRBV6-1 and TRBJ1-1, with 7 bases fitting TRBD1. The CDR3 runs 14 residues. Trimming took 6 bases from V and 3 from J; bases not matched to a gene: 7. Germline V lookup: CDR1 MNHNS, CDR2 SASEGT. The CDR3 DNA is TGTGCCAGCAGAAGGGGGCAGAGGGACACTGAAGCTTTCTTT. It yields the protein CASRRGQRDTEAFF.

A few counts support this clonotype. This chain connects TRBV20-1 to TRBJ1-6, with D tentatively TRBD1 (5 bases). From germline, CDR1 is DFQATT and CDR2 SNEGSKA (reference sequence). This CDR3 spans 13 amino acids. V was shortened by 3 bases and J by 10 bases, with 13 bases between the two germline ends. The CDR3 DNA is TGCAGTGCTAGTTCAGGGACGACCTCACCCCTCCACTTT. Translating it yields CSASSGTTSPLHF.